This T cell receptor beta chain is drawn from a study of OX40 agonist ivuxolimab in advanced cancers. At cycle 4 day 1, cycle 7 day 1, and baseline, blood was sampled. This clone was seen at least ten times. Its matching antigen is unknown. The protocol was immunoSEQ multiplex PCR, while the TCRdb copy is restricted to in-frame clones and leaves out a portion. The data show around 62,000 clones, 75% to 80% seen once. The V and J ends lost 5 bases and 4 bases, in that order; junction bases with no gene match: 6. This CDR3 contains 14 residues. Germline V gene data show CDR1 as SEHNR and CDR2 as FQNEAQ (reference sequence). Overall study findings and caveats: At 0.1 to 3.0 mg/kg, clonal expansion of CD4+ and CD8+ blood T cells had occurred by week 6. The average count of expanded clones was higher among CD8+ T cells than among CD4+. The antigen specificity of the peripheral T cells (those that were expanded) was not determined.

Sequences were derived from CD4+ or CD8+ T cells sorted from blood, sampled in a trial of the OX40 agonist ivuxolimab. This clonotype was obtained from an adult with an advanced solid tumor such as melanoma, head and neck, liver or kidney cancer. The chain couples TRBV7-9 to TRBJ2-7; 9 positions match TRBD1. The DNA of the CDR3 is TGTGCCAGCAGCCCGAGGACAGGGGAATACGAGCAGTACTTC. Its translation is CASSPRTGEYEQYF.